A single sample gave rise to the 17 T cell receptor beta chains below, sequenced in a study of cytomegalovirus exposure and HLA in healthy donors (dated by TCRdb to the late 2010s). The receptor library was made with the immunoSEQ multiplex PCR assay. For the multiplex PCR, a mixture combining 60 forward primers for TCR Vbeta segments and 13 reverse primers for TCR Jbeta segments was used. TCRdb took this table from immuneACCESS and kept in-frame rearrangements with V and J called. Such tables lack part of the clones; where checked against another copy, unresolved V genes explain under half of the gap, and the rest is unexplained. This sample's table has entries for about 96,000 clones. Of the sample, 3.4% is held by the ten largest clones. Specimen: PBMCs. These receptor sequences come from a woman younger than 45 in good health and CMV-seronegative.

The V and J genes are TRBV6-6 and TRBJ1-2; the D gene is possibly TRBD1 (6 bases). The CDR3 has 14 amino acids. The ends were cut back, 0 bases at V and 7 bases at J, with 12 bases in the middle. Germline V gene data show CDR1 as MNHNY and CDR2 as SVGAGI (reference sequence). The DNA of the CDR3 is TGTGCCAGCAGTTACTCTCGACAGGCTAGTGGCTACACCTTC. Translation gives CASSYSRQASGYTF.

The DNA of the CDR3 is TGCAGCGTTAAATATGACAGGACCACCGGGGAGCTGTTTTTT. Translating it yields CSVKYDRTTGELFF. This chain connects TRBV29-1 to TRBJ2-2; TRBD1 is a possible D gene (6 bases). This CDR3 has 14 amino acids. Trimming shortened V by 5 bases and J by 4 bases, and 14 bases separated the two germline ends. Looked up from germline, CDR1 is SQVTM and CDR2 is ANQGSEA.

This chain's CDR3 is CASSLSDSFYNEQFF. The CDR3 nucleotides read TGTGCCAGCAGCTTGAGCGACTCCTTCTACAATGAGCAGTTCTTC. The chain is built from TRBV7-9 and TRBJ2-1; no definite D call. CDR1 and CDR2 (germline): SEHNR, FQNEAQ (reference sequence). Between the trimmed V and J ends, which lost 3 bases and 3 bases, there was a span of 12 bases. The CDR3 extends over 15 amino acids. The variable domain in full, with the rest retrieved from reference TRBV7-9 and TRBJ2-1, is DTGVSQNPRHKITKRGQNVTFRCDPISEHNRLYWYRQTLGQGPEFLTYFQNEAQLEKSRLLSDRFSAERPKGSFSTLEIQRTEQGDSAMYLCASSLSDSFYNEQFFGPGTRLTVL.

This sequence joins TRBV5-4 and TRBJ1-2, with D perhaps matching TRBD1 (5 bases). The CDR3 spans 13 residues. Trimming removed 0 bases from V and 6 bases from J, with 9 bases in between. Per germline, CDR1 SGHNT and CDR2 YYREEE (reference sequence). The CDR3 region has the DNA TGTGCCAGCAGCTTGGTTTCCAGGGATGGCTACACCTTC. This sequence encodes CASSLVSRDGYTF.

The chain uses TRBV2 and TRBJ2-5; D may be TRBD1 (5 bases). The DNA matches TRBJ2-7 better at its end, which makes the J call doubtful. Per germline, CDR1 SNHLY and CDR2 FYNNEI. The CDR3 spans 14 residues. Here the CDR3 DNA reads TGTGCCAGCAGTGATTACCCAGACAGTTACGAGCAGTACTTC. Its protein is CASSDYPDSYEQYF.

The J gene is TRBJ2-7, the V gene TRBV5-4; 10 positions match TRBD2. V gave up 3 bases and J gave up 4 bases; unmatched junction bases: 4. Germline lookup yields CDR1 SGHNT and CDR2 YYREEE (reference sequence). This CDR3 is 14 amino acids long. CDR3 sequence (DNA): TGTGCCAGCAGCTACACTAGCGGGGAATACGAGCAGTACTTC. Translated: CASSYTSGEYEQYF.

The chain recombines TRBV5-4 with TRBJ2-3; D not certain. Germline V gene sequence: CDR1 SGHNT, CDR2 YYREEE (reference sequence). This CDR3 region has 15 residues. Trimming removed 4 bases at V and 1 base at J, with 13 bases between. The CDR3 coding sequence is TGTGCCAGCAGCCAGAGACTGACTGGCACAGATACGCAGTATTTT. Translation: CASSQRLTGTDTQYF.

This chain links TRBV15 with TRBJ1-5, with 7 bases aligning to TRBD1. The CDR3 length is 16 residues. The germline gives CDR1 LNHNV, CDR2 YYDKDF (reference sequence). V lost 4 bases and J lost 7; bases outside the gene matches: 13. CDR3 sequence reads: CATSNEGGRGYQPQHF. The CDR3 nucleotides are TGTGCCACCAGCAATGAAGGGGGCAGGGGGTACCAGCCCCAGCATTTT. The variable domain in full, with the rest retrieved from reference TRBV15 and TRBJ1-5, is DAMVIQNPRYQVTQFGKPVTLSCSQTLNHNVMYWYQQKSSQAPKLLFHYYDKDFNNEADTPDNFQSRRPNTSFCFLDIRSPGLGDTAMYLCATSNEGGRGYQPQHFGDGTRLSIL.

As DNA, the CDR3 is TGTGCCAGCAGCTCAGGACAGGTGGTGGGTGGCTACACCTTC. Encoded protein: CASSSGQVVGGYTF. The chain couples TRBV5-5 to TRBJ1-2, with 7 bases lining up with TRBD1. The CDR3 runs to 14 residues. Germline assignment: CDR1 SGHKS and CDR2 YYEKEE (reference sequence). V lost 3 bases to trimming and J lost 7 bases; unmatched junction nucleotides: 9.

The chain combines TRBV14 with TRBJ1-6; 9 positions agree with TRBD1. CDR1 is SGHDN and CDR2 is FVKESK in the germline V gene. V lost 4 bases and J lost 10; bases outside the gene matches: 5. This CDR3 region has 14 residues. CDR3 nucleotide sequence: TGTGCCAGCAGCCGCGGGACAGGGACGTCACCCCTCCACTTT. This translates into CASSRGTGTSPLHF. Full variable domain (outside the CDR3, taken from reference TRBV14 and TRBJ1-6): EAGVTQFPSHSVIEKGQTVTLRCDPISGHDNLYWYRRVMGKEIKFLLHFVKESKQDESGMPNNRFLAERTGGTYSTLKVQPAELEDSGVYFCASSRGTGTSPLHFGNGTRLTVT.

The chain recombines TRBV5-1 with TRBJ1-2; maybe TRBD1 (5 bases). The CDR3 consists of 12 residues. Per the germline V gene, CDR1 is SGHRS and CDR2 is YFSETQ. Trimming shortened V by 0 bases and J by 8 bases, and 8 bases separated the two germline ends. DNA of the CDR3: TGCGCCAGCAGCTTGGCGGGGGAGGGCTACACCTTC. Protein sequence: CASSLAGEGYTF.

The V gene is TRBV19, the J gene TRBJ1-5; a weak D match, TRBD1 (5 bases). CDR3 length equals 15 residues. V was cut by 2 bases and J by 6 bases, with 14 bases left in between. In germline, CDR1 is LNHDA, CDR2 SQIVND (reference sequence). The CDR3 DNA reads TGTGCCAGTAGTATATTGGGAGGGGCTGGTCAGCCCCAGCATTTT. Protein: CASSILGGAGQPQHF.

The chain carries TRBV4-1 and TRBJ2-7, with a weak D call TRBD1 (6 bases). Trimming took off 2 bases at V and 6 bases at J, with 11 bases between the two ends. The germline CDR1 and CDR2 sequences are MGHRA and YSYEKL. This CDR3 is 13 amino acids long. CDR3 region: CASSQTTGTEQYF. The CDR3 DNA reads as TGCGCCAGCAGCCAAACGACAGGAACCGAGCAGTACTTC.

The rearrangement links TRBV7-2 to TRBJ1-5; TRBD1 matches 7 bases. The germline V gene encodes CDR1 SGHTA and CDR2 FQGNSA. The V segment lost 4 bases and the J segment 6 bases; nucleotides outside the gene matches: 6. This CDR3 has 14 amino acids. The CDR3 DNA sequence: TGTGCCAGCAGCTCGGGACAGCCCGGTCAGCCCCAGCATTTT. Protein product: CASSSGQPGQPQHF.

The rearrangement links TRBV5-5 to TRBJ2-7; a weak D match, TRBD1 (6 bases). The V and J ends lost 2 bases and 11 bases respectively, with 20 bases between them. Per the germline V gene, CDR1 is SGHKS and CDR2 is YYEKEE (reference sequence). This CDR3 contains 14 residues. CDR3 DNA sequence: TGTGCCAGCAGCTTCCCCGGGACAACATTGTGTGAGTACTTC. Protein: CASSFPGTTLCEYF.

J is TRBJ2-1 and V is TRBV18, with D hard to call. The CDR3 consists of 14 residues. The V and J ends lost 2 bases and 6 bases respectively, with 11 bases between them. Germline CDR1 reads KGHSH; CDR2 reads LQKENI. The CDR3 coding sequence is TGTGCCAGCTCACCAGTGCCGACTCTCAATGAGCAGTTCTTC. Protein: CASSPVPTLNEQFF.

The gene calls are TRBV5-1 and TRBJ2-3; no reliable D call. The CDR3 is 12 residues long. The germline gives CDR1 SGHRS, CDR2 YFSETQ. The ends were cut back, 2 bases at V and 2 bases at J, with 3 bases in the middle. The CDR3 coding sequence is TGCGCCAGCAGCTTCTCCACAGATACGCAGTATTTT. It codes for CASSFSTDTQYF.